One and the same sample provided the 2 T cell receptor beta chains below, sequenced in a study of cytomegalovirus exposure and HLA in healthy donors. The primer mix had 60 Vbeta and 13 Jbeta primers. Here immunoSEQ multiplex PCR was the method, and the copy in TCRdb shows in-frame clones only, minus some. The sample has some 160,000 clones, about three quarters seen once. Sequencing used PBMCs. The receptors come from a man aged 35 to 55 in good health and CMV-seronegative.

The chain employs TRBV4-2 and TRBJ2-1, with TRBD2 matching over 12 bases. The CDR3 is made up of 16 amino acids. Germline CDR1 is LGHNA and CDR2 is YNFKEQ. Unmatched junction bases numbered 6, after V lost 0 bases and J lost 9 bases. CDR3 nucleotides: TGTGCCAGCAGCCAAGAAGCGTCTAGCGGGGGGGGTGAGCAGTTCTTC. This gives the protein CASSQEASSGGGEQFF.

The V and J genes are TRBV2 and TRBJ2-3; 8 bases agree with TRBD1. Trimming cost V 5 bases and J 4 bases; bases outside gene matches: 5. The germline V gene encodes CDR1 SNHLY and CDR2 FYNNEI. There are 14 residues in the CDR3. CDR3 bases: TGTGCCAGCAGTCGACAGGGGTTCCCAGATACGCAGTATTTT. This translates into CASSRQGFPDTQYF.